Listed below are T cell receptor beta chains from one sample, sequenced in a study of cytomegalovirus exposure and HLA in healthy donors. Assay: immunoSEQ multiplex PCR; the TCRdb copy retains only in-frame clones and omits some. The sample has some 140,000 clones, around 80% seen once. Material: PBMCs. The receptors here all came from a female donor in good health and CMV-seropositive. CDR3s include the opening cysteine and the closing phenylalanine or tryptophan. D genes are given only for firm matches. A clone size is listed for some rows: how often the clone was seen (once, few, many), or a class if it is expanded.

D	size	V	J	CDR3	DNA
TRBD2	.	TRBV11-2	TRBJ2-1	CASSRLAGGPSSYNEQFF	TGTGCCAGCAGCCGACTAGCGGGGGGCCCGAGCTCCTACAATGAGCAGTTCTTC
.	few	TRBV5-4	TRBJ2-4	CASSLAQGVNIQYF	TGTGCCAGCAGTCTCGCGCAGGGTGTGAACATTCAGTACTTC
.	.	TRBV18	TRBJ1-1	CASSLTANTEAFF	TGTGCCAGCTCACTGACAGCGAACACTGAAGCTTTCTTT
TRBD2	.	TRBV10-2	TRBJ2-2	CASSTTSGGNTGELFF	TGCGCCAGCAGTACGACTAGCGGGGGGAACACCGGGGAGCTGTTTTTT
.	few	TRBV4-1	TRBJ1-3	CASSQDRARNTIYF	TGCGCCAGCAGCCAAGACAGGGCGAGAAACACCATATATTTT
TRBD1	.	TRBV6-1	TRBJ1-5	CASSEAGGSRGLQPQHF	TGTGCCAGCAGTGAAGCCGGCGGGTCGAGGGGGCTTCAGCCCCAGCATTTT
TRBD1	.	TRBV29-1	TRBJ2-4	CSVEDRTGGKFQYF	TGCAGCGTTGAAGACCGGACAGGGGGGAAGTTTCAGTACTTC
.	.	TRBV9	TRBJ2-1	CASSGRGFNEQFF	TGTGCCAGCAGCGGTAGAGGGTTTAATGAGCAGTTCTTC
TRBD2	.	TRBV5-1	TRBJ2-7	CASSLLAGNSVGEQYF	TGCGCCAGCAGCTTGTTAGCGGGAAATTCTGTCGGGGAGCAGTACTTC
.	.	TRBV15	TRBJ2-5	CATSRAGETQYF	TGTGCCACCAGCAGGGCGGGAGAGACCCAGTACTTC